This T cell receptor (beta chain) was documented in a study of cytomegalovirus exposure and HLA in healthy donors. As regards this clone: What it binds is not known.

Study conclusions and caveats: Indistinguishable V segments, including TRBV6-2 and TRBV6-3, were excluded. Later analysis suggested most CMV-associated TCR beta chains were HLA-restricted.

PCR amplification relied on 60 Vbeta primers (plus 13 Jbeta primers). Assay used: immunoSEQ multiplex PCR; TCRdb lists only in-frame clones, some missing. The sample has some 250,000 clones; 82% are singletons. The donors were healthy bone marrow donors. This CDR3 is 15 amino acids long. The germline V gene has CDR1 LNHDA and CDR2 SQIVND (reference sequence). After removal of 6 bases from V and 7 bases from J, the junction contained 7 bases not matched to a gene. The sequencing input was PBMCs. This sequence originates from a woman aged 40 to 50 in good health and CMV-seropositive. The chain combines TRBV19 with TRBJ2-2; TRBD2 agrees at 11 bases. CDR3 coding DNA: TGTGCCAGTAGAAATAGCGGGGGGGCTGGCGGGGAGCTGTTTTTT. Translating it yields CASRNSGGAGGELFF. The full variable domain, completed using reference TRBV19 and TRBJ2-2, is DGGITQSPKYLFRKEGQNVTLSCEQNLNHDAMYWYRQDPGQGLRLIYYSQIVNDFQKGDIAEGYSVSREKKESFPLTVTSAQKNPTAFYLCASRNSGGAGGELFFGEGSRLTVL.